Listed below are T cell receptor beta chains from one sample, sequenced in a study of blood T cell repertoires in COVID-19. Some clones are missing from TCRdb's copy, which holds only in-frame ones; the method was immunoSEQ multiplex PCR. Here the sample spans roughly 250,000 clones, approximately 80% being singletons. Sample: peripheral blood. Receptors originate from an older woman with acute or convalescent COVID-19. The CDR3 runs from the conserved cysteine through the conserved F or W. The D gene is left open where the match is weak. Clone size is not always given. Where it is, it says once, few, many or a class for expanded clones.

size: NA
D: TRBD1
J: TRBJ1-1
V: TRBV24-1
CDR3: CATSDLHSTGPNTEAFF
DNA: TGTGCCACCAGTGACCTCCATTCGACAGGGCCGAACACTGAAGCTTTCTTT

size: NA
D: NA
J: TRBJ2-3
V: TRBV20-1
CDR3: CSASAADTQYF
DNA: TGCAGTGCTAGTGCTGCAGATACGCAGTATTTT

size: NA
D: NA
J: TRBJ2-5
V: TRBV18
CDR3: CASSPRGETQYF
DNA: TGTGCCAGCTCACCTCGCGGAGAGACCCAGTACTTC

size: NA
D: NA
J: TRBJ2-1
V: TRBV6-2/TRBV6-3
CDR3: CASSYSHGGPSNEQFF
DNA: TGTGCCAGCAGTTACTCGCATGGGGGCCCCTCCAATGAGCAGTTCTTC

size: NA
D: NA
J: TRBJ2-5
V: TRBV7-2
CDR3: CASSQGGAQETQYF
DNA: TGTGCCAGCAGCCAAGGGGGGGCCCAGGAGACCCAGTACTTC

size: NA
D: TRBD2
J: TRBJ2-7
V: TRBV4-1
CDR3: CASSQPGGGVYEQYF
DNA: TGCGCCAGCAGCCAGCCTGGGGGGGGAGTTTACGAGCAGTACTTC

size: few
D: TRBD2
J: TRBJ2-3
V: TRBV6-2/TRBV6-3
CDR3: CASSYRRGRADTQYF
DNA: TGTGCCAGCAGTTACCGGCGGGGGAGGGCAGATACGCAGTATTTT

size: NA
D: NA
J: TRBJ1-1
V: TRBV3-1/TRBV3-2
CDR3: CASSLRSGSTEAFF
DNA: TGTGCCAGCAGCCTACGGTCCGGGAGCACTGAAGCTTTCTTT

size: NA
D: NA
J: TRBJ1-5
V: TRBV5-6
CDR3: CASSLFRTINQPQHF
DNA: TGTGCCAGCAGCTTGTTCAGGACAATTAATCAGCCCCAGCATTTT

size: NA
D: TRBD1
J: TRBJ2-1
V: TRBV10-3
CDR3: CAISAPKQGRSYNEQFF
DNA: TGTGCCATCAGTGCCCCAAAACAGGGGCGTTCCTACAATGAGCAGTTCTTC

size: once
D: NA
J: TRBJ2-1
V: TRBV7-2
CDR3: CASSLQGSHEQFF
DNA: TGTGCCAGCAGCTTACAGGGGTCCCATGAGCAGTTCTTC

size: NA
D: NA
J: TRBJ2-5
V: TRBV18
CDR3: CASSPPLRGETQYF
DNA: TGTGCCAGCTCACCACCTCTTCGCGGGGAGACCCAGTACTTC

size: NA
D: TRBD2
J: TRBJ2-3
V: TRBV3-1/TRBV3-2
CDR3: CASSRTSGGKTSTDTQYF
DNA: TGTGCCAGCAGTCGGACTAGCGGGGGGAAAACTAGCACAGATACGCAGTATTTT

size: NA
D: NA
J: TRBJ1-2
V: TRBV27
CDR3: CASSSPSTANYGYTF
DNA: TGTGCCAGCAGTTCCCCCTCGACAGCTAACTATGGCTACACCTTC

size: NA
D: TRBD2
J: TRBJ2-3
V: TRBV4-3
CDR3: CASSQEGPLGLAGGPGTDTQYF
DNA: TGCGCCAGCAGCCAAGAAGGGCCTTTGGGACTAGCGGGGGGGCCGGGCACAGATACGCAGTATTTT

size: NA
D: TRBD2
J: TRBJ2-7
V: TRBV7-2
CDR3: CASSLVGARLAGGPYEQYF
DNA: TGTGCCAGCAGCTTAGTAGGGGCCCGACTAGCGGGGGGCCCCTACGAGCAGTACTTC

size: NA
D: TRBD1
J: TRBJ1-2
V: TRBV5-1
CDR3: CASSPGTGINYGYTF
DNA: TGCGCCAGCAGCCCCGGGACAGGGATAAACTATGGCTACACCTTC

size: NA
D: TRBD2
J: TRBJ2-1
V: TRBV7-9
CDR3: CASSGTSGGPPYNEQFF
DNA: TGTGCCAGCAGCGGGACTAGCGGGGGCCCTCCCTACAATGAGCAGTTCTTC

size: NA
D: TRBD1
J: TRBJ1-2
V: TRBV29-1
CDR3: CSGLDRGQGYTF
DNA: TGCAGCGGCCTTGACAGGGGGCAGGGCTACACCTTC

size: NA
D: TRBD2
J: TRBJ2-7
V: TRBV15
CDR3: CATSRGAGGREQYF
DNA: TGTGCCACCAGCAGGGGAGCGGGGGGTCGCGAGCAGTACTTC

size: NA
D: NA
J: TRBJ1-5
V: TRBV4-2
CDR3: CASSQDRGSNQPQHF
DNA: TGTGCCAGCAGCCAAGATCGGGGAAGCAATCAGCCCCAGCATTTT

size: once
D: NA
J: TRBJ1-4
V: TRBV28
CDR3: CASGSGGSNEKLFF
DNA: TGTGCCAGCGGGTCGGGGGGGTCAAATGAAAAACTGTTTTTT

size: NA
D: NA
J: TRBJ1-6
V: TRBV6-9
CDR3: CDPRGGQKNSPLHF
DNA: TGTGACCCTCGGGGGGGGCAAAAGAATTCACCCCTCCACTTT

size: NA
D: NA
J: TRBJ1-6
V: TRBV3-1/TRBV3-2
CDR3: CASSQDRGWVSSYNSPLHF
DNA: TGTGCCAGCAGCCAAGACCGGGGTTGGGTGAGCTCCTATAATTCACCCCTCCACTTT

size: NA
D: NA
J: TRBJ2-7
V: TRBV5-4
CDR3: CASSPGNRAYEQYF
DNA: TGTGCCAGCAGCCCAGGGAACAGGGCCTACGAGCAGTACTTC

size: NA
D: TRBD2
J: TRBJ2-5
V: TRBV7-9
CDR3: CASSLAGGLETQYF
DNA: TGTGCCAGCAGCCTGGCGGGAGGATTGGAGACCCAGTACTTC

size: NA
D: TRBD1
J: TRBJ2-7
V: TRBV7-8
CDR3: CASSLDGTGIYEQYF
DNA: TGTGCCAGCAGCTTAGATGGGACAGGCATCTACGAGCAGTACTTC

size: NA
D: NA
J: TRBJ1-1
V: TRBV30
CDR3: CAWRSVFRTDTNTEAFF
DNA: TGTGCCTGGAGGTCTGTCTTTAGGACAGACACGAACACTGAAGCTTTCTTT

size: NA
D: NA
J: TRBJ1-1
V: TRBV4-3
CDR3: CASSQSRMGGTEAFF
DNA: TGCGCCAGCAGCCAATCCCGGATGGGGGGCACTGAAGCTTTCTTT